Below are 26 T cell receptor beta chains sequenced from a single sample in a study of lymphopenia after photon versus proton radiotherapy. This table comes from immunoSEQ multiplex PCR, and its TCRdb copy is limited to in-frame clones, with some not included. This sample carries under 30,000 clones, roughly 87% of them seen once, and the ten largest clones take approximately 50%. Here the sequenced sample was peripheral blood, taken from a patient treated with proton-based radiotherapy. Receptor source: an older woman with cholangiocarcinoma. Some clones in this sample may be carry-over from other donors' samples.

The chain couples TRBV2 to TRBJ2-7, with D unresolved. This CDR3 contains 12 residues. Germline assignment: CDR1 SNHLY and CDR2 FYNNEI. Trimming cost V 10 bases and J 3 bases, with 13 bases left between them. The CDR3 DNA reads TGTGCCACCGTGCCGTTGGGCTACGAGCAGTACTTC. Translated, it gives CATVPLGYEQYF.

The rearrangement uses TRBV28 and TRBJ1-2, with unresolved D. Trimming stripped 3 bases from V and 4 bases from J, with 12 bases between. The germline V gene has CDR1 MDHEN and CDR2 SYDVKM. The CDR3 length is 14 residues. CDR3 nucleotide sequence: TGTGCCAGCAGTTTTAGTGGAATTACCTATGGCTACACCTTC. It codes for CASSFSGITYGYTF.

V and J are TRBV19 and TRBJ1-1, with 9 positions matching TRBD1. The trim removed 5 bases at V and 1 base at J, leaving 11 bases unmatched. Germline lookup yields CDR1 LNHDA and CDR2 SQIVND (reference sequence). This CDR3 region has 17 residues. CDR3 residues: CASSSGWGTGRNTEAFF. In DNA, the CDR3 is TGTGCCAGTAGTTCAGGCTGGGGGACAGGGCGGAACACTGAAGCTTTCTTT.

The rearrangement joins TRBV28 to TRBJ1-2, with D hard to call. CDR1 is MDHEN and CDR2 is SYDVKM in the germline V gene. The CDR3 sequence is 12 residues long. V was clipped by 3 bases and J by 4 bases, with 6 bases between them. CDR3 DNA sequence: TGTGCCAGCAGTTTCGGCGGCTATGGCTACACCTTC. Translating it yields CASSFGGYGYTF.

CDR3 in amino acids: CASGRQGSDTQYF. CDR3 coding DNA: TGTGCTAGTGGTCGACAGGGGTCAGATACGCAGTATTTT. J is TRBJ2-3 and V is TRBV12-5, with TRBD1 identical over 8 bases. The CDR3 contains 13 residues. The V gene end was trimmed by 5 bases and the J gene end by 4 bases; junction bases not matched to a gene: 2. CDR1 is LGHNT, CDR2 FRNRAP, per germline.

The V and J genes are TRBV10-1 and TRBJ2-3, with D uncertain. Trimming left V 6 bases short and J 0 bases short, with 4 bases between. This CDR3 is 12 amino acids long. CDR1 and CDR2 (germline): WNHNN, SYGVQD (reference sequence). The CDR3 DNA is TGCGCCAGCAGCGAGAGCACAGATACGCAGTATTTT. Amino acids: CASSESTDTQYF.

The V gene is TRBV7-2, the J gene TRBJ1-2, with unresolved D. Germline assignment: CDR1 SGHTA and CDR2 FQGNSA. The CDR3 runs to 13 residues. Between the trimmed V and J ends, which lost 2 bases and 7 bases, there was a span of 11 bases. For the CDR3, the DNA is TGTGCCAGCAGCTTAACCCGGGTCCGTGGCTACACCTTC. Protein product: CASSLTRVRGYTF.

The chain employs TRBV27 and TRBJ1-2; D is possibly TRBD1 (6 bases). The V gene lost 5 bases and the J gene lost 3 bases, with 16 bases spanning the gap. The CDR3 contains 15 residues. The germline CDR1 and CDR2 sequences are MNHEY and SMNVEV (reference sequence). The CDR3: CASSATGMYDYGYTF. The CDR3 nucleotides are TGTGCCAGCAGTGCTACAGGGATGTACGACTATGGCTACACCTTC.

The chain combines TRBV9 with TRBJ2-7; D remains ambiguous. This CDR3 has 11 residues. Trimming removed 3 bases at V and 5 bases at J, with 6 bases between. Germline loops: CDR1 SGDLS, CDR2 YYNGEE. The CDR3 coding sequence is TGTGCCAGCAGCGCGATCAACGAGCAGTACTTC. The encoded protein is CASSAINEQYF. The whole variable domain, remainder taken from reference TRBV9 and TRBJ2-7, is DSGVTQTPKHLITATGQRVTLRCSPRSGDLSVYWYQQSLDQGLQFLIQYYNGEERAKGNILERFSAQQFPDLHSELNLSSLELGDSALYFCASSAINEQYFGPGTRLTVT.

The rearrangement uses TRBV7-3 and TRBJ2-5, with 9 nucleotides matching TRBD2. V dropped 3 bases and J dropped 5; count of bases not matched to a gene: 4. Germline V gene data show CDR1 as SGHTA and CDR2 as FQGTGA. CDR3 length equals 14 residues. CDR3 region: CASSFSSGGETQYF. Here the CDR3 DNA reads TGTGCCAGCAGCTTCTCCAGCGGGGGGGAGACCCAGTACTTC.

The chain has TRBV1 and TRBJ1-5; the DNA was not compared with TRBD1, the D call given in the table. TRBV1 counts as a pseudogene. This CDR3 comprises 16 residues. The chain's CDR3 is CTSSRRTARGNQPQHF. CDR3 bases: TGCACCAGCAGCCGACGCACGGCCAGGGGCAATCAGCCCCAGCATTTT.

This rearrangement joins TRBV7-2 to TRBJ2-1, with 8 bases matching TRBD2. Germline assignment: CDR1 SGHTA and CDR2 FQGNSA. The CDR3 has 16 amino acids. With 3 bases clipped from V and 6 bases from J, the junction kept 10 bases outside the gene matches. This CDR3 is CASSLGWEREFNEQFF. CDR3 DNA sequence: TGTGCCAGCAGCTTGGGGTGGGAGCGGGAGTTCAATGAGCAGTTCTTC. Variable domain in full (rest from reference TRBV7-2 and TRBJ2-1): GAGVSQSPSNKVTEKGKDVELRCDPISGHTALYWYRQSLGQGLEFLIYFQGNSAPDKSGLPSDRFSAERTGGSVSTLTIQRTQQEDSAVYLCASSLGWEREFNEQFFGPGTRLTVL.

The chain is built from TRBV5-4 and TRBJ1-2; possible D gene TRBD1, 6 bases. Trimming shortened V by 2 bases and J by 8 bases, and 16 bases separated the two germline ends. This CDR3 is built from 14 residues. CDR1 is SGHNT, CDR2 YYREEE, per germline (reference sequence). The DNA for the CDR3 is TGTGCCAGCAGCTTCTTAGGGGGGTTGGGAGGCTACACCTTC. Its protein product is CASSFLGGLGGYTF.

Here the CDR3 DNA reads TGTGCCAGCAGCTCCCTACCGGGAATCCAAGAGACCCAGTACTTC. Translating gives CASSSLPGIQETQYF. This chain links TRBV11-2 with TRBJ2-5; perhaps TRBD2 as D (5 bases). The length of the CDR3 is 15 residues. V was clipped by 4 bases and J by 1 base, with 13 bases between them. Germline values: CDR1 SGHAT, CDR2 FQNNGV. Filled out from reference TRBV11-2 and TRBJ2-5, the complete variable domain reads EAGVAQSPRYKIIEKRQSVAFWCNPISGHATLYWYQQILGQGPKLLIQFQNNGVVDDSQLPKDRFSAERLKGVDSTLKIQPAKLEDSAVYLCASSSLPGIQETQYFGPGTRLLVL.

The chain joins TRBV4-2 to TRBJ1-4, with D maybe TRBD1 (6 bases). CDR1 and CDR2 (germline): LGHNA, YNFKEQ. With 4 bases removed from V and 8 bases from J, the gap between germline ends came to 20 bases. The CDR3 loop spans 16 amino acids. The CDR3 here is CASSPSAGQGKEKLFF. CDR3 in DNA: TGTGCCAGCAGCCCGAGCGCAGGGCAGGGGAAGGAAAAACTGTTTTTT.

The CDR3 DNA reads as TGTGCCAGCACAAATTCGGGGCTGAACACTGAAGCTTTCTTT. Translation gives CASTNSGLNTEAFF. The genes are TRBV6-1 and TRBJ1-1, with D possibly matching TRBD1 (5 bases). The length of the CDR3 is 14 residues. Germline assignment: CDR1 MNHNS and CDR2 SASEGT. V lost 7 bases to trimming and J lost 0 bases, with 12 bases between them.

The chain links TRBV2 to TRBJ2-5; weak D call: TRBD2 (5 bases). Germline V gene sequence: CDR1 SNHLY, CDR2 FYNNEI. V was trimmed by 6 bases and J by 2 bases, leaving 7 bases between them. This CDR3 is built from 12 residues. CDR3 DNA: TGTGCCAGCAGGGACTCACAAGAGACCCAGTACTTC. Amino acids: CASRDSQETQYF.

This clone appeared a few times. The gene calls are TRBV28 and TRBJ1-2, with a possible D match to TRBD1 (5 bases). Looked up from germline, CDR1 is MDHEN and CDR2 is SYDVKM. The CDR3 is 12 amino acids. V dropped 8 bases and J dropped 8 bases, with 15 bases sitting between them. The CDR3 DNA reads TGTGCCAGCTGGGACTTGTACCAAGGCTACACCTTC. Its translation is CASWDLYQGYTF.

This chain links TRBV27 with TRBJ1-5; D not certain. This CDR3 has 14 residues. Trimming took off 3 bases at V and 3 bases at J, with 9 bases between the two ends. Germline V gene data show CDR1 as MNHEY and CDR2 as SMNVEV (reference sequence). CDR3 nucleotides: TGTGCCAGCAGTTTCCTGGGGTACAATCAGCCCCAGCATTTT. Translating it yields CASSFLGYNQPQHF.

This clone was recorded a few times. The chain has TRBV27 and TRBJ2-7; maybe TRBD1 (5 bases). The germline V gene encodes CDR1 MNHEY and CDR2 SMNVEV (reference sequence). Trimming cost V 5 bases and J 3 bases, with 14 bases left between them. The CDR3 consists of 14 residues. The CDR3 DNA is TGTGCCAGCAGTAGCCCCAGCAGGGACTACGAGCAGTACTTC. It is translated as CASSSPSRDYEQYF.

The chain joins TRBV4-1 to TRBJ2-1; 13 positions match TRBD2. V lost 4 bases and J lost 1; bases outside the gene matches: 10. This CDR3 region has 19 residues. CDR1 is MGHRA and CDR2 is YSYEKL in the germline V gene. CDR3 region: CASSPTLAGGLGSYNEQFF. In nucleotides, the CDR3 is TGCGCCAGCAGCCCTACACTAGCGGGGGGGCTGGGGTCCTACAATGAGCAGTTCTTC.

The chain links TRBV27 to TRBJ2-7; D tentatively reads TRBD1 or TRBD2 (5 bases each). Germline V gene lookup returns CDR1 MNHEY and CDR2 SMNVEV (reference sequence). The length of the CDR3 is 16 residues. V lost 2 bases to trimming and J lost 3 bases, with 17 bases between them. The CDR3 here is CASSLGGSIGDYEQYF. In DNA form, the CDR3 reads TGTGCCAGCAGTTTAGGGGGTTCCATAGGAGACTACGAGCAGTACTTC.

The V gene is TRBV7-2, the J gene TRBJ2-2, with D tentatively TRBD1 (7 bases). The CDR3 spans 16 residues. The V end lost 6 bases, the J end lost 3 bases, and 17 bases lay between the germline ends. CDR1 and CDR2 (germline): SGHTA, FQGNSA. The CDR3 coding sequence is TGTGCCAGCAGTGATAAGGGCAGGGGGGACACCGGGGAGCTGTTTTTT. This translates into CASSDKGRGDTGELFF.

The chain has TRBV7-2 and TRBJ2-3; 12 bases are shared with TRBD2. CDR1 and CDR2 (germline): SGHTA, FQGNSA. V lost 5 bases to trimming and J lost 5 bases; unmatched junction nucleotides: 11. The CDR3 sequence is 17 residues long. This CDR3 reads CASSPGLAGGWGDTQYF. The CDR3, as DNA: TGTGCCAGCAGCCCAGGGCTAGCGGGAGGGTGGGGAGATACGCAGTATTTT. The full variable domain, its missing parts supplied by reference TRBV7-2 and TRBJ2-3, is GAGVSQSPSNKVTEKGKDVELRCDPISGHTALYWYRQSLGQGLEFLIYFQGNSAPDKSGLPSDRFSAERTGGSVSTLTIQRTQQEDSAVYLCASSPGLAGGWGDTQYFGPGTRLTVL.

In DNA form, the CDR3 reads TGTGCCAGCAGCTTGTCAGGCGTCGCCGCACCCCTCCACTTT. Translation gives CASSLSGVAAPLHF. The chain joins TRBV5-6 to TRBJ1-6; no reliable D call. Germline V gene lookup returns CDR1 SGHDT and CDR2 YYEEEE. The CDR3 sequence is 14 residues long. Between the trimmed V and J ends, which lost 1 base and 11 bases, there was a span of 13 bases. The full variable domain, with the rest looked up from reference TRBV5-6 and TRBJ1-6, is DAGVTQSPTHLIKTRGQQVTLRCSPKSGHDTVSWYQQALGQGPQFIFQYYEEEERQRGNFPDRFSGHQFPNYSSELNVNALLLGDSALYLCASSLSGVAAPLHFGNGTRLTVT.

This chain joins TRBV14 and TRBJ1-2, with 9 bases matching TRBD1. CDR1 is SGHDN and CDR2 is FVKESK in the germline V gene. The CDR3 sequence is 13 residues long. J was trimmed by 7 bases and V by 5 bases; bases with no gene match: 5. DNA for the CDR3: TGTGCCAGCAGCAGGGACAGGGCGGGTGGCTACACCTTC. This translates into CASSRDRAGGYTF.